The 25 T cell receptor beta chains below come from one sample, sequenced in a study of vaccination and CD4 T cells after COVID-19. The treatment is: roughly 10-day PBMC culture with coronavirus spike peptide pools or control peptides (ViraFEST assay). The Oncomine TCR Beta short-read assay was applied to DNA of cultured CD4+ T cells. TCRdb used MiXCR to reprocess the PCR reads, holding one entry per CDR3 protein. The table lists 15,000 to 20,000 distinct CDR3 sequences, roughly 60% of them singletons, with around 6.6% in the top ten. No antigens are known for them. The sequenced sample was CD4+ T cells from blood, cultured in vitro, obtained before SARS-CoV-2 vaccination. These receptor sequences come from a human donor who had recovered from COVID-19.

The V gene is TRBV12-3 or TRBV12-4, the J gene TRBJ2-2, with 8 positions matching TRBD2. The length of the CDR3 is 15 residues. The trim removed 4 bases at V and 4 bases at J, leaving 5 bases unmatched. In DNA form, the CDR3 reads TGTGCCAGCAGTTCGGGAGGGCCGGGCACCGGGGAGCTGTTTTTT. Translated: CASSSGGPGTGELFF.

The chain joins TRBV15 to TRBJ1-5; D ambiguous. Germline loops: CDR1 LNHNV, CDR2 YYDKDF (reference sequence). V was clipped by 4 bases and J by 1 base, with 5 bases between them. The CDR3 length is 13 residues. CDR3 in DNA: TGTGCCACCAGCATGGAGAGCAATCAGCCCCAGCATTTT. It codes for CATSMESNQPQHF.

This rearrangement joins TRBV7-2 to TRBJ2-7, with unresolved D. V was cut by 4 bases and J by 2 bases, with 6 bases left in between. CDR3 length equals 12 residues. CDR1 SGHTA and CDR2 FQGNSA come from the germline V gene. The CDR3 nucleotides read TGTGCCAGCAGCTATAATACCTACGAGCAGTACTTC. Its translation: CASSYNTYEQYF.

In its sample, this clonotype was seen a few times. The chain combines TRBV20-1 with TRBJ1-5; weak D call: TRBD1 (5 bases). Germline CDR1 DFQATT, CDR2 SNEGSKA (reference sequence). The germline V and J ends were trimmed by 3 bases and 0 bases, with 15 bases remaining between them. The length of the CDR3 is 16 residues. The CDR3 DNA sequence: TGCAGTGCTAGGGGGACCCTGCTTTTTAGCAATCAGCCCCAGCATTTT. It yields the protein CSARGTLLFSNQPQHF.

The chain recombines TRBV7-3 with TRBJ2-2, with unresolved D. The CDR3 sequence is 12 residues long. Germline CDR1 reads SGHTA; CDR2 reads FQGTGA. V shed 6 bases and J shed 7 bases, with 9 bases lying between them. CDR3: CASSRGGGELFF. The CDR3 region has the DNA TGTGCCAGCAGTAGAGGTGGCGGGGAGCTGTTTTTT.

This chain joins TRBV5-8 and TRBJ1-4; TRBD1 agrees at 7 bases. Unmatched junction bases numbered 13, after V lost 0 bases and J lost 2 bases. This CDR3 has 19 amino acids. Germline-derived CDR1 and CDR2 are SGHTS and YDEGEE. CDR3 DNA sequence: TGTGCCAGCAGCTTGGGACAGGGAAGGGGGTTCTCGACTAATGAAAAACTGTTTTTT. Translated, it gives CASSLGQGRGFSTNEKLFF.

There are a few counts of this clonotype. The chain is built from TRBV20-1 and TRBJ2-5; D possibly corresponds to TRBD1 (7 bases). This CDR3 spans 14 amino acids. Germline V CDR1 and CDR2: DFQATT, SNEGSKA (reference sequence). V lost 3 bases and J 2 bases, leaving 13 bases between the germline ends. The CDR3 DNA is TGCAGTGCTAGGCGGGACAGACTTCAAGAGACCCAGTACTTC. Amino acids: CSARRDRLQETQYF.

V is TRBV20-1 and J is TRBJ2-7; 11 bases map to TRBD2. The CDR3 runs to 15 residues. J was trimmed by 0 bases and V by 1 base; bases with no gene match: 2. From germline, CDR1 is DFQATT and CDR2 SNEGSKA (reference sequence). The CDR3 spells CSARGTSGSSYEQYF. As DNA, the CDR3 is TGCAGTGCTAGAGGGACTAGCGGGTCCTCCTACGAGCAGTACTTC.

The chain couples TRBV6-1 to TRBJ2-2, with no clear D. The germline V gene encodes CDR1 MNHNS and CDR2 SASEGT. V gave up 2 bases and J gave up 0 bases, with 7 bases separating them. CDR3 length equals 15 residues. CDR3 loop: CASSETGANTGELFF. The CDR3, as DNA: TGTGCCAGCAGTGAAACTGGGGCGAACACCGGGGAGCTGTTTTTT.

There are a few counts of this clonotype. This sequence joins TRBV7-3 and TRBJ1-1; no reliable D call. The germline V gene encodes CDR1 SGHTA and CDR2 FQGTGA. Trimming stripped 5 bases from V and 1 base from J, with 8 bases between. The CDR3 spans 13 residues. For the CDR3, the DNA is TGTGCCAGCAGCATCGACGGGAACACTGAAGCTTTCTTT. This encodes CASSIDGNTEAFF.

The chain couples TRBV7-3 to TRBJ2-3, with 12 bases identical to TRBD2. Trimming at V came to 2 bases and at J to 4 bases, leaving 7 bases not matched to a gene. The germline V gene encodes CDR1 SGHTA and CDR2 FQGTGA. This CDR3 spans 17 amino acids. This chain's CDR3 is CASSLQAGTSGPDTQYF. The DNA for the CDR3 is TGTGCCAGCAGCTTACAAGCCGGGACTAGCGGGCCAGATACGCAGTATTTT.

This clonotype came up a few times. The rearrangement links TRBV20-1 to TRBJ1-2; a possible D gene is TRBD1 (5 bases). Germline V gene lookup returns CDR1 DFQATT and CDR2 SNEGSKA (reference sequence). Trimming took 7 bases from V and 4 from J, leaving 16 bases between them. This CDR3 region has 13 residues. CDR3 sequence: CSVGVDTIYGYTF. The DNA of the CDR3 is TGCAGTGTCGGTGTGGACACTATCTATGGCTACACCTTC.

The chain joins TRBV10-3 to TRBJ1-1; 9 bases fit TRBD1. CDR1 is ENHRY, CDR2 SYGVKD, per germline. J gave up 3 bases and V 8 bases, and 10 bases lay outside the gene matches. The CDR3 contains 15 residues. The CDR3 bases are TGTGCCATCCAAGGACAAGACAGGGGGTACACTGAAGCTTTCTTT. Its protein product is CAIQGQDRGYTEAFF.

This clonotype was picked up a small number of times. The chain is built from TRBV4-3 and TRBJ2-7; the D is unclear. CDR1 is LGHNA and CDR2 is YSLEER in the germline V gene. CDR3 length: 14 residues. Trimming removed 2 bases from V and 2 bases from J, with 10 bases in between. The CDR3 region has the DNA TGCGCCAGCAGCCAACAACGTATCGCCTACGAGCAGTACTTC. It codes for CASSQQRIAYEQYF.

Turning to this clonotype: One junction end does not reproduce the germline sequence, and a read error may be involved. This chain links TRBV6-1 with TRBJ2-3; D perhaps matches TRBD1 (5 bases). CDR3 size: 15 residues. Germline CDR1 and CDR2: MNHNS and SASEGT. The CDR3 protein is CASRESPGRTDTQYF. Written as DNA, the CDR3 is TGTGCCAGCCGTGAATCCCCAGGGCGCACAGATACGCAGTATTTT.

This chain joins TRBV20-1 and TRBJ1-6, with TRBD1 matching over 8 bases. The CDR3 sequence is 13 residues long. V shed 6 bases, J shed 8 bases, and the junction held 6 bases outside the gene matches. Per germline, CDR1 DFQATT and CDR2 SNEGSKA (reference sequence). Here the CDR3 DNA reads TGCAGTGCATTTGGACAGGGCGATTCACCCCTCCACTTT. It encodes CSAFGQGDSPLHF.

The chain uses TRBV6-1 and TRBJ2-3; no clear D. The V gene's germline CDR1 is MNHNS and CDR2 SASEGT. V was shortened by 6 bases and J by 0 bases, with 19 bases between the two germline ends. This CDR3 contains 17 residues. The CDR3 loop reads CASRKVRTYDSTDTQYF. The DNA for the CDR3 is TGTGCCAGCAGGAAGGTTCGCACCTACGACAGCACAGATACGCAGTATTTT.

In its sample, this clonotype was seen a few times. The chain links TRBV12-3 or TRBV12-4 to TRBJ2-2, with 7 bases identical to TRBD2. The CDR3 length is 15 residues. The junction had 5 bases not matched to a gene; V was cut back by 5 bases and J by 2 bases. The CDR3 loop reads CASSPAGRNTGELFF. CDR3 sequence (DNA): TGTGCCAGCAGTCCAGCGGGACGAAACACCGGGGAGCTGTTTTTT.

The rearrangement joins TRBV15 to TRBJ2-7; no firm D call. This CDR3 has 12 amino acids. Trimming pared 0 bases from V and 3 bases from J, leaving 3 bases between. Germline-derived CDR1 and CDR2 are LNHNV and YYDKDF (reference sequence). In nucleotides, the CDR3 is TGTGCCACCAGCAGAGACGGCTACGAGCAGTACTTC. Its protein is CATSRDGYEQYF.

The chain combines TRBV7-2 with TRBJ2-3; D unclear. Germline values: CDR1 SGHTA, CDR2 FQGNSA. V was pared by 7 bases and J by 3 bases, with 8 bases between. This CDR3 region has 12 residues. The CDR3 sequence is CASNSLTDTQYF. In DNA form, the CDR3 reads TGTGCCAGCAACTCCCTGACAGATACGCAGTATTTT.

The rearrangement uses TRBV7-9 and TRBJ2-2, with D perhaps matching TRBD1 or TRBD2 (5 bases each). Germline lookup yields CDR1 SEHNR and CDR2 FQNEAQ (reference sequence). CDR3 length equals 17 residues. Trimming stripped 6 bases from V and 2 bases from J, with 19 bases between. CDR3 bases: TGTGCCAGCAGTCCCGGCCTACGGGGCCCTAACACCGGGGAGCTGTTTTTT. This translates into CASSPGLRGPNTGELFF.

This clonotype occurred a few times. The chain recombines TRBV19 with TRBJ1-5, with 8 bases identical to TRBD1. The V gene's germline CDR1 is LNHDA and CDR2 SQIVND (reference sequence). The CDR3 runs to 13 residues. V gave up 7 bases and J gave up 5 bases; unmatched junction bases: 4. The CDR3 protein is CASNRGQDQPQHF. The CDR3 DNA sequence: TGTGCCAGTAACAGGGGACAGGATCAGCCCCAGCATTTT.

This chain connects TRBV20-1 to TRBJ1-2, with D maybe TRBD1 (5 bases). This CDR3 has 13 amino acids. With 3 bases removed from V and 3 bases from J, the gap between germline ends came to 11 bases. From germline, CDR1 is DFQATT and CDR2 SNEGSKA (reference sequence). The CDR3 sequence is CSASGQGYYGYTF. The CDR3 region has the DNA TGCAGTGCTAGCGGGCAGGGATACTATGGCTACACCTTC.

This clonotype has only one observation. The chain couples TRBV28 to TRBJ1-1, with D unresolved. CDR1 and CDR2 from the germline V gene are MDHEN and SYDVKM. With 6 bases removed from V and 4 bases from J, the gap between germline ends came to 15 bases. The CDR3 consists of 14 residues. Here the CDR3 reads CASRPGRIGTEAFF. For the CDR3, the DNA is TGTGCCAGCAGACCCGGACGAATAGGCACTGAAGCTTTCTTT.

The CDR3 loop is CSARILGGRTGRDSYTF. CDR3 nucleotide sequence: TGCAGTGCCAGGATATTGGGGGGTCGAACAGGGAGAGATAGCTACACCTTC. The gene calls are TRBV20-1 and TRBJ1-2; tentative D call: TRBD1 (6 bases). The CDR3 contains 17 residues. From germline, CDR1 is DFQATT and CDR2 SNEGSKA (reference sequence). V was cut by 6 bases and J by 9 bases, with 32 bases left in between.